In its sample, the clone carrying this TCR beta chain was seen a few times. Antigen specificity is unknown. V was clipped by 11 bases and J by 4 bases, with 16 bases between them. Germline V gene sequence: CDR1 ENHRY, CDR2 SYGVKD. This CDR3 region has 13 residues. Vbeta (60) and Jbeta (13) primers were used in the PCR. The protocol was immunoSEQ multiplex PCR, while the TCRdb copy is restricted to in-frame clones and leaves out a portion. The table has 80,000 or so clones, about 80% seen once; the top ten hold approximately 7.3%. This entry is derived from a study of cytomegalovirus exposure and HLA in healthy donors. Whole-study context: One earlier analysis, a look at around 180 million T cells, found about 100 million unique TCR beta sequences. Study-wide findings and caveats: Per published accounts, TCR beta sequences correctly predicted the HLA-A and HLA-B alleles of most subjects.

The chain is built from TRBV10-3 and TRBJ2-3, with D uncertain. The source is a woman in her forties in good health and CMV-seronegative. The sequencing sample was made of PBMCs. The CDR3 nucleotides are TGTGCCGCCGCGGCGGTTTCTGCAGATACGCAGTATTTT. Its translation is CAAAAVSADTQYF.